This T cell receptor beta chain was sequenced in a study of cytomegalovirus exposure and HLA in healthy donors. Study-wide findings and caveats: Specificity of a few CMV-associated chains for CMV antigens was verified in vitro.

As to this clone: The target antigen is unknown.

The CDR3 runs to 12 residues. V was pared by 9 bases and J by 6 bases, with 2 bases of the junction left unmatched. The germline V gene encodes CDR1 LNHDA and CDR2 SQIVND (reference sequence). Vbeta (60) and Jbeta (13) primers were used in the PCR. Using immunoSEQ multiplex PCR, the repertoire was profiled, and TCRdb retains in-frame clones only, with some absent. The sample lists some 180,000 clones; roughly three quarters were seen once. The origin of this receptor is a woman aged 25 to 39 in good health and CMV-seropositive. This rearrangement joins TRBV19 to TRBJ1-6; 7 bases match TRBD1. The sequenced sample was PBMCs. DNA for the CDR3: TGTGCCAGCCGGGACAGTAATTCACCCCTCCACTTT. It specifies CASRDSNSPLHF.